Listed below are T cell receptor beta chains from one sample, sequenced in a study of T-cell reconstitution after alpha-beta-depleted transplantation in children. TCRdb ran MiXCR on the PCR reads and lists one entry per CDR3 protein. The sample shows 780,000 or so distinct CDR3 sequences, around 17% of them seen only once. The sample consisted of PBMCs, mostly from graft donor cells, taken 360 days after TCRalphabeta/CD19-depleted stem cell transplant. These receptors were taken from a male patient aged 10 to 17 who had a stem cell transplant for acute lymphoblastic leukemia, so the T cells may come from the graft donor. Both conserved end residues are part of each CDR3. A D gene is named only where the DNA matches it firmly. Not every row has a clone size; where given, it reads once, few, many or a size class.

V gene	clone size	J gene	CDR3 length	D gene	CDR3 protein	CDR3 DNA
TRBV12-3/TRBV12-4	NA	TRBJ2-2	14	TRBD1	CASTPRTGGGELFF	TGTGCCAGCACCCCTCGGACAGGGGGCGGCGAGCTGTTTTTT
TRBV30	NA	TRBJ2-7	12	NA	CAWNRERDEQYF	TGTGCCTGGAACAGGGAAAGGGACGAGCAGTACTTC
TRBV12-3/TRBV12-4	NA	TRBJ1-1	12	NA	CASSFHGLEAFF	TGTGCCAGCAGTTTCCACGGGCTAGAAGCTTTCTTT
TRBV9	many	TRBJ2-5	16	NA	CASSPNLVTSEETQYF	TGTGCCAGCAGCCCGAATCTAGTAACCTCCGAAGAGACCCAGTACTTC
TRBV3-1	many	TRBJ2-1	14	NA	CASSLIVSTNEQFF	TGTGCCAGCAGCCTTATAGTGAGCACGAATGAGCAGTTCTTC
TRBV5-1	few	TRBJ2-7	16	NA	CASSLTGFTLPTEQYF	TGCGCCAGCAGCTTAACAGGGTTCACCCTACCTACCGAGCAGTACTTC
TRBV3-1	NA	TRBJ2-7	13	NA	CASSQEVSYEQYF	TGTGCCAGCAGCCAAGAAGTCTCCTACGAGCAGTACTTC
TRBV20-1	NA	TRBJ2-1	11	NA	CSARQQNEQFF	TGCAGTGCTAGGCAACAAAATGAGCAGTTCTTC
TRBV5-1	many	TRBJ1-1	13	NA	CASSLMGVGEAFF	TGCGCCAGCAGCCTAATGGGGGTCGGAGAAGCTTTCTTT
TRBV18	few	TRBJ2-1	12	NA	CASSAIKNEQFF	TGTGCCAGCTCGGCCATCAAGAATGAGCAGTTCTTC
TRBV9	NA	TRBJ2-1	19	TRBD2	CASSVVPSGIPSSYNEQFF	TGTGCCAGCAGCGTAGTCCCTAGCGGGATCCCAAGCTCCTACAATGAGCAGTTCTTC
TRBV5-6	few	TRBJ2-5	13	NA	CASSFGYTETQYF	TGTGCCAGCAGCTTCGGATATACGGAGACCCAGTACTTC
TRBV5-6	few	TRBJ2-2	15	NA	CASSFVGWNTGELFF	TGTGCCAGCAGCTTCGTGGGGTGGAACACCGGGGAGCTGTTTTTT
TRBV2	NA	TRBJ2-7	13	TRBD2	CASTSGDLREQYF	TGTGCCAGCACTAGCGGGGACCTCCGCGAGCAGTACTTC
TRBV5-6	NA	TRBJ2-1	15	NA	CASSLSGGPLDEQFF	TGTGCCAGCAGCTTGAGTGGAGGGCCGTTGGATGAGCAGTTCTTC
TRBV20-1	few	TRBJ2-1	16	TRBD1	CSASRSNRGTYNEQFF	TGCAGTGCTAGTAGGAGCAACAGGGGGACTTACAATGAGCAGTTCTTC
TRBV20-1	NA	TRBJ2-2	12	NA	CSARVDPGELFF	TGCAGTGCTAGAGTAGACCCCGGGGAGCTGTTTTTT
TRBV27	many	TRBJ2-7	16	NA	CASSLSNNGGPYEQYF	TGTGCCAGCAGTTTATCGAATAATGGGGGCCCCTACGAGCAGTACTTC
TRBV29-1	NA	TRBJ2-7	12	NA	CSASPAPGEQYF	TGCAGCGCCTCCCCTGCGCCGGGCGAGCAGTACTTC
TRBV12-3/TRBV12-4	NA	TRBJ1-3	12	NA	CASAPTPDTIYF	TGTGCCAGCGCCCCCACCCCCGACACCATATATTTT
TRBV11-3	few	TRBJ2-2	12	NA	CASSLPSGELFF	TGTGCCAGCAGCTTACCGTCCGGGGAGCTGTTTTTT
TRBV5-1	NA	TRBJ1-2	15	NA	CASSSAGLANYGYTF	TGCGCCAGCAGCTCGGCGGGACTAGCTAACTATGGCTACACCTTC
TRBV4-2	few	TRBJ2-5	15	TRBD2	CASSLTSGSKETQYF	TGTGCCAGCAGCCTTACTAGCGGGAGTAAAGAGACCCAGTACTTC
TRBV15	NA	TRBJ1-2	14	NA	CATSIDRTGYGYTF	TGTGCCACCAGCATCGACAGGACGGGCTATGGCTACACCTTC
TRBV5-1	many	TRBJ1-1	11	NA	CASSWGAEAFF	TGTGCCAGCAGTTGGGGGGCTGAAGCTTTCTTT
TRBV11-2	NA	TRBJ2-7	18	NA	CASSATFPYLQNSYEQYF	TGTGCCAGCAGCGCGACGTTTCCATATCTCCAGAATTCCTACGAGCAGTACTTC
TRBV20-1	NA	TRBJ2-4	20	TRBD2	CSARDWISQLAGVAKNIQYF	TGCAGTGCTAGAGATTGGATCTCGCAACTAGCGGGAGTAGCCAAAAACATTCAGTACTTC
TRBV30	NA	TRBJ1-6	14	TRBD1	CAWALGQGLTPLHF	TGTGCCTGGGCTTTGGGACAGGGTTTGACACCCCTCCACTTT
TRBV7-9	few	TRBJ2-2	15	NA	CASSVIVGTNGELFF	TGTGCCAGCAGCGTTATTGTCGGGACCAACGGGGAGCTGTTTTTT
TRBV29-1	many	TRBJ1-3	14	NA	CSVGGTSLGNTIYF	TGCAGCGTTGGGGGGACCTCACTTGGAAACACCATATATTTT
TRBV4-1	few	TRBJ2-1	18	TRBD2	CASSQGLAGGPGPNEQFF	TGCGCCAGCAGCCAAGGACTAGCGGGAGGGCCGGGCCCCAATGAGCAGTTCTTC
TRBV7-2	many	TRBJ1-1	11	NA	CASSAQAVPFF	TGTGCCAGCAGCGCTCAAGCGGTGCCTTTCTTT
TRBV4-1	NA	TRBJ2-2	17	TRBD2	CASSQVPGLAGAGELFF	TGCGCCAGCAGCCAAGTTCCGGGACTAGCGGGAGCCGGGGAGCTGTTTTTT
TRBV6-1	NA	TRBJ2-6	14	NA	CASRVISGANVLTF	TGTGCCAGCAGGGTAATCTCTGGGGCCAACGTCCTGACTTTC
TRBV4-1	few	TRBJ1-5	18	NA	CASSQVLTYGYSNQPQHF	TGCGCCAGCAGCCAAGTTCTCACTTACGGATATAGCAATCAGCCCCAGCATTTT
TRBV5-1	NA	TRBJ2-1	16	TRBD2	CASSPQVSGSTNEQFF	TGCGCCAGCAGCCCCCAGGTTAGCGGGAGCACCAATGAGCAGTTCTTC
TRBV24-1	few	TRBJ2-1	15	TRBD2	CATSDPGLDWNEQFF	TGTGCCACCAGTGATCCGGGACTAGACTGGAATGAGCAGTTCTTC
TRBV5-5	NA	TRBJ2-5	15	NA	CASSSHRTSGETQYF	TGTGCCAGCAGTTCACATCGGACAAGTGGGGAGACCCAGTACTTC
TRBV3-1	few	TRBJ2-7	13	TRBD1	CASSQTGVYEQYF	TGTGCCAGCAGCCAAACAGGGGTCTACGAGCAGTACTTC
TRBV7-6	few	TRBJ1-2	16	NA	CASSLMARQANYGYTF	TGTGCCAGCAGCCTCATGGCCCGGCAAGCTAACTATGGCTACACCTTC
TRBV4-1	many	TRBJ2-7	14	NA	CASSQVGGTYEQYF	TGCGCCAGCAGCCAAGTTGGGGGTACCTACGAGCAGTACTTC
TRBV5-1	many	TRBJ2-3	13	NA	CASSLGQADTQYF	TGCGCCAGCAGCTTGGGGCAGGCGGATACGCAGTATTTT
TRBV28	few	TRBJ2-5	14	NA	CASSLGGWGETQYF	TGTGCCAGCAGTTTAGGGGGCTGGGGAGAGACCCAGTACTTC
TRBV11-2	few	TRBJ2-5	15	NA	CASSSDRYSQETQYF	TGTGCCAGCAGCTCGGACAGATACAGTCAAGAGACCCAGTACTTC
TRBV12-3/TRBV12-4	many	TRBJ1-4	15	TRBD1	CASTSLGQGKGKLFF	TGTGCCAGCACCTCCTTGGGACAGGGGAAAGGAAAACTGTTTTTT
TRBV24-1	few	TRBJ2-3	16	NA	CATSDLEGRSSDTQYF	TGTGCCACCAGTGATTTGGAGGGTCGGTCTTCAGATACGCAGTATTTT
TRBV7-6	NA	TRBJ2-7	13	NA	CASGSLSSYEQYF	TGTGCCAGTGGAAGTTTGAGCTCCTACGAGCAGTACTTC
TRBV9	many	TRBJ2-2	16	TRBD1	CASSWGQGYGTGELFF	TGTGCCAGCAGCTGGGGACAGGGTTATGGCACCGGGGAGCTGTTTTTT
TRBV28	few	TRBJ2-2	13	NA	CASTIIGAGELFF	TGTGCCAGCACCATCATCGGGGCCGGGGAGCTGTTTTTT
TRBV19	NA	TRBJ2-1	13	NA	CASSINLGGIQFF	TGTGCCAGTAGTATAAACCTTGGGGGTATCCAGTTCTTC
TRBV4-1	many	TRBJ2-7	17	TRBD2	CASSQHIPGLATYEQYF	TGCGCCAGCAGCCAACATATCCCGGGACTAGCGACCTACGAGCAGTACTTC